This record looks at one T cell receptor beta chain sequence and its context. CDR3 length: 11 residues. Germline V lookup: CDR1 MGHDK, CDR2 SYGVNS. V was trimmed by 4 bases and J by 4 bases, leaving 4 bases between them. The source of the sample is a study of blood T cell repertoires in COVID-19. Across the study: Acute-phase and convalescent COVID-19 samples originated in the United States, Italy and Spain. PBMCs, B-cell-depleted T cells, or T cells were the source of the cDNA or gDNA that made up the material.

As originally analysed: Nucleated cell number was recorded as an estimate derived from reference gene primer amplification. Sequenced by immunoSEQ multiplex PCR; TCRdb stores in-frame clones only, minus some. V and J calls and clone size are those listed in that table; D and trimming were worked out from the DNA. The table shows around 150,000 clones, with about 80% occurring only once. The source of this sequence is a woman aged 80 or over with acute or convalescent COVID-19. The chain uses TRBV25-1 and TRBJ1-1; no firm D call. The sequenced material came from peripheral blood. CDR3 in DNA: TGTGCCAGCAGTGTAATCACTGAAGCTTTCTTT. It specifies CASSVITEAFF. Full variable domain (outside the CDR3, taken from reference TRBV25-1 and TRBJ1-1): EADIYQTPRYLVIGTGKKITLECSQTMGHDKMYWYQQDPGMELHLIHYSYGVNSTEKGDLSSESTVSRIRTEHFPLTLESARPSHTSQYLCASSVITEAFFGQGTRLTVV.